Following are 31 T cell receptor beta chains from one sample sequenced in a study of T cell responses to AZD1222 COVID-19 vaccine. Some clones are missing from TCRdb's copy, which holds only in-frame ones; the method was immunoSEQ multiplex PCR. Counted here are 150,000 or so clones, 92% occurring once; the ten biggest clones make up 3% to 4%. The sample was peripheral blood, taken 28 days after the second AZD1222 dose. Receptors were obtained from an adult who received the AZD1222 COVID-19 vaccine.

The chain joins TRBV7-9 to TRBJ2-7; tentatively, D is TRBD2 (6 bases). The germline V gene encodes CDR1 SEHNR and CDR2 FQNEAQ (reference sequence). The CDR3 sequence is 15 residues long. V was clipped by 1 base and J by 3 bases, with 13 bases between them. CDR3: CASSLGGAEGYEQYF. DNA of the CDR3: TGTGCCAGCAGCTTAGGAGGGGCGGAGGGCTACGAGCAGTACTTC.

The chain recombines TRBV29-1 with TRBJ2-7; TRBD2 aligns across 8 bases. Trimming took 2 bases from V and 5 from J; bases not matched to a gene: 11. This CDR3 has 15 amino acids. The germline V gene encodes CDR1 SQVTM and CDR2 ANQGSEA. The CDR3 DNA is TGCAGCGTTGAACTAGCGGGCTCTCAAGGGGACGAGCAGTACTTC. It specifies CSVELAGSQGDEQYF.

The CDR3 DNA sequence: TGTGCCAGCAGCGAGGACACCCTCGATGGCTACACCTTC. This encodes CASSEDTLDGYTF. V is TRBV9 and J is TRBJ1-2; D may be TRBD1 (5 bases). The CDR3 sequence is 13 residues long. Germline values: CDR1 SGDLS, CDR2 YYNGEE. V lost 3 bases and J lost 6, with 12 bases in between.

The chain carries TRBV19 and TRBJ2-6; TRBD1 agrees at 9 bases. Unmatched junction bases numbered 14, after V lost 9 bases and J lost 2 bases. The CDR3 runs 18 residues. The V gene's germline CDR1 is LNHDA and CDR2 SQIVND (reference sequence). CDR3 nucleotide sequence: TGTGCCAGCTGGGGGGCAACAGGGGGCTGGACTGGGGCCAACGTCCTGACTTTC. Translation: CASWGATGGWTGANVLTF.

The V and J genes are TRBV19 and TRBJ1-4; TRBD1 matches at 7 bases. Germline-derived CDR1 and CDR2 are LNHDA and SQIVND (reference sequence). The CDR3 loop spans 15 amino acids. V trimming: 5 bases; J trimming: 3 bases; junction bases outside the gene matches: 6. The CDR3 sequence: CASSYRTGSNEKLFF. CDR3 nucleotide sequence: TGTGCCAGTAGTTATCGGACAGGTTCTAATGAAAAACTGTTTTTT.

The CDR3 protein is CASTETGDYGYTF. CDR3 in DNA: TGTGCCAGCACCGAGACAGGGGACTATGGCTACACCTTC. V usage is TRBV5-4 and J usage is TRBJ1-2, with 8 positions matching TRBD1. Germline CDR1 SGHNT, CDR2 YYREEE (reference sequence). The CDR3 runs 13 residues. V trimming: 6 bases; J trimming: 3 bases; junction bases outside the gene matches: 4.

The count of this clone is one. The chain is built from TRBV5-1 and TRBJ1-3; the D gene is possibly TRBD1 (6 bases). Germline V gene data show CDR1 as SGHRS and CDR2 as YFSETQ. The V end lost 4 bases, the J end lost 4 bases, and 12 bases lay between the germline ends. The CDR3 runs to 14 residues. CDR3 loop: CASSQQGDGNTIYF. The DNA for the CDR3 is TGCGCCAGCAGCCAACAGGGTGACGGAAACACCATATATTTT.

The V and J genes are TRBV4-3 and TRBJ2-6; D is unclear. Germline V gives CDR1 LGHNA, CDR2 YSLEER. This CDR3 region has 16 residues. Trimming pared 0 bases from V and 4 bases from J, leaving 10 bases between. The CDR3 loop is CASSQEPAGGANVLTF. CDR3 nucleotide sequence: TGCGCCAGCAGCCAAGAACCCGCCGGGGGGGCCAACGTCCTGACTTTC.

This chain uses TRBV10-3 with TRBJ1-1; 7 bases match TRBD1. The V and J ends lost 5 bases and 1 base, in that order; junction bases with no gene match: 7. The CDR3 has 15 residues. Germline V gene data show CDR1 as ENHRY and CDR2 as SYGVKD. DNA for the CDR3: TGTGCCATCAGTCTCTCTGGGGACAGGAACACTGAAGCTTTCTTT. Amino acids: CAISLSGDRNTEAFF.

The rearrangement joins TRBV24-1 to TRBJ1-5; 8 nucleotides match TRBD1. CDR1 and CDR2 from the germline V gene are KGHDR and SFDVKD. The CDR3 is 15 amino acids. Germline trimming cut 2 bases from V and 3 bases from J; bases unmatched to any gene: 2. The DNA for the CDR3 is TGTGCCACCAGTGATTCAGGGGGCTTCAATCAGCCCCAGCATTTT. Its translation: CATSDSGGFNQPQHF.

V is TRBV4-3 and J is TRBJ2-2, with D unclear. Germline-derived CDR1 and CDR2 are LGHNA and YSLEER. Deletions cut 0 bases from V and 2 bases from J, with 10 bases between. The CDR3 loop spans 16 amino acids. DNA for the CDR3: TGCGCCAGCAGCCAAGATATCCGGCCTAACACCGGGGAGCTGTTTTTT. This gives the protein CASSQDIRPNTGELFF.

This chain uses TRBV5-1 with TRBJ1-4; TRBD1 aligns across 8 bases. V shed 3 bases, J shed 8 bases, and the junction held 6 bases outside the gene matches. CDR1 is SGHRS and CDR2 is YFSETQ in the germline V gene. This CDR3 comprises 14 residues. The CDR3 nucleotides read TGCGCCAGCAGCTCGGACAGGGAGAGGGAAAAACTGTTTTTT. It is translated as CASSSDREREKLFF.

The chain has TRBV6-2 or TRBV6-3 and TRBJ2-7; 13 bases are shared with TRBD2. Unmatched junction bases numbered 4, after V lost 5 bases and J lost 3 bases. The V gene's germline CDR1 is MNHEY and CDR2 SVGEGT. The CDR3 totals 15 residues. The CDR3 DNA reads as TGTGCCAGCAGTCGACTAGCGGGAGGTGTCTACGAGCAGTACTTC. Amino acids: CASSRLAGGVYEQYF.

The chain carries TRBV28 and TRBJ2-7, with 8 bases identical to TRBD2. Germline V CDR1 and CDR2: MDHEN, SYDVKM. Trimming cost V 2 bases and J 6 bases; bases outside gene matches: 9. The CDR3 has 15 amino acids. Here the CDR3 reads CASSLDPGRAFEQYF. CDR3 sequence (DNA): TGTGCCAGCAGTTTAGATCCCGGGAGGGCCTTCGAGCAGTACTTC.

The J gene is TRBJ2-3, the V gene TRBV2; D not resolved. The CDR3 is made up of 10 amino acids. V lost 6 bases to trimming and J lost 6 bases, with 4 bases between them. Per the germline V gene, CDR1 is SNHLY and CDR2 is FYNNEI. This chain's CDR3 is CASRRDTQYF. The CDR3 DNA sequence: TGTGCCAGCAGAAGGGATACGCAGTATTTT.

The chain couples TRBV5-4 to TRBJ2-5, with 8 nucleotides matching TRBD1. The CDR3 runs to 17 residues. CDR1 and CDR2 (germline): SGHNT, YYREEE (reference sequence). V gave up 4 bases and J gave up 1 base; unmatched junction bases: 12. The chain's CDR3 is CASSPGVTGAFQETQYF. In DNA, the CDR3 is TGTGCCAGCAGCCCGGGGGTGACAGGGGCCTTCCAAGAGACCCAGTACTTC.

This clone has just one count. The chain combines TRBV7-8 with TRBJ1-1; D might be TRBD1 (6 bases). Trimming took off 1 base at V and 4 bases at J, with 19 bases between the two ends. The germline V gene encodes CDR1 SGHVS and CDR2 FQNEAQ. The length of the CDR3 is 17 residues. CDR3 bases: TGTGCCAGCAGCTTAGGGGGGGACACACCATGGGCCACTGAAGCTTTCTTT. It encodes CASSLGGDTPWATEAFF.

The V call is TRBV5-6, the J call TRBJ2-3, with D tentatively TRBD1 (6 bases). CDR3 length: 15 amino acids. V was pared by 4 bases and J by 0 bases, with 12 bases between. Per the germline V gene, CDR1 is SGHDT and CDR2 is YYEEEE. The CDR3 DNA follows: TGTGCCAGCAGCGCATGGACAGCAAGCACAGATACGCAGTATTTT. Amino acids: CASSAWTASTDTQYF.

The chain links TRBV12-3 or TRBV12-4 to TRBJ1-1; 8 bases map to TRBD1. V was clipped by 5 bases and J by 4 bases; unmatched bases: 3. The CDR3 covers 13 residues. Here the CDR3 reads CASSRTGSTEAFF. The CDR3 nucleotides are TGTGCCAGCAGTAGGACAGGGAGCACTGAAGCTTTCTTT.

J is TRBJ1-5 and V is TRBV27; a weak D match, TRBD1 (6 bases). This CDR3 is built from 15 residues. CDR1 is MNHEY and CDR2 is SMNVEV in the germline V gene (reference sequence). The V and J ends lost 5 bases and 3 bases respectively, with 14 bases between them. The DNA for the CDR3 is TGTGCCAGCAGTCACAAGGGGGGAGTCAATCAGCCCCAGCATTTT. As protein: CASSHKGGVNQPQHF.

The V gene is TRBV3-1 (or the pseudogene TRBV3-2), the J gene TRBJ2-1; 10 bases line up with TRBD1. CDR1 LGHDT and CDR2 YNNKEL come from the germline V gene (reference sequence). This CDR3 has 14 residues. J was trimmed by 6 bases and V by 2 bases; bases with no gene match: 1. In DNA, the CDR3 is TGTGCCAGCAGCCAAAGGACAGGGGGCAATGAGCAGTTCTTC. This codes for CASSQRTGGNEQFF.

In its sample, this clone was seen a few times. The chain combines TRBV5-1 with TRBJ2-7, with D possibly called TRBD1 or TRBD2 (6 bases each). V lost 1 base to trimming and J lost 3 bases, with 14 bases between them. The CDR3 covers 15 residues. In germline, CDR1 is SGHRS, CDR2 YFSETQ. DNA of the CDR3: TGCGCCAGCAGCTTGTCCGCGGGACAAAGCTACGAGCAGTACTTC. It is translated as CASSLSAGQSYEQYF.

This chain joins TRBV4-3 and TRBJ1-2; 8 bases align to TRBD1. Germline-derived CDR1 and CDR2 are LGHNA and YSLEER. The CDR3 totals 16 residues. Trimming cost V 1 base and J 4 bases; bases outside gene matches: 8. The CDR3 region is CASSQAQGAPLYGYTF. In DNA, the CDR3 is TGCGCCAGCAGCCAAGCCCAGGGGGCTCCCCTCTATGGCTACACCTTC.

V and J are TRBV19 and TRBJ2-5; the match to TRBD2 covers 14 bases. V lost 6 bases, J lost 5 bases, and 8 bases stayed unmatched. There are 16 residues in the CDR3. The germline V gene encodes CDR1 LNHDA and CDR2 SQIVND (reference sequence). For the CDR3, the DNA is TGTGCCAGTAGCCGGGGACTAGCGGGAGTTGGGGAGACCCAGTACTTC. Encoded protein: CASSRGLAGVGETQYF.

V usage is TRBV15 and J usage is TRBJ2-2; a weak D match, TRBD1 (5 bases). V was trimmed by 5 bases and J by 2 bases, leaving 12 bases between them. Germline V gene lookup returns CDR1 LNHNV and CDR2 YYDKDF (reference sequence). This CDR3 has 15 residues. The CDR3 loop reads CATSPKGVNTGELFF. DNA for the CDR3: TGTGCCACCAGCCCTAAAGGGGTAAACACCGGGGAGCTGTTTTTT.

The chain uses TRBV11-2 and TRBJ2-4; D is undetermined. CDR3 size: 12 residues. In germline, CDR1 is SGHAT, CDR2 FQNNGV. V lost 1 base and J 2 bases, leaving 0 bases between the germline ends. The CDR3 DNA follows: TGTGCCAGCAGCTTAGCCAAAAACATTCAGTACTTC. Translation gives CASSLAKNIQYF.

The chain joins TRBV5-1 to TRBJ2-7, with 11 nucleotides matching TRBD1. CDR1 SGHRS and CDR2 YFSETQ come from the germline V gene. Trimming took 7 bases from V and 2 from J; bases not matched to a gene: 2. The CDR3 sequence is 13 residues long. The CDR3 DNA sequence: TGCGCCAGCGGGACAGGGGGTCCCTACGAGCAGTACTTC. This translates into CASGTGGPYEQYF.

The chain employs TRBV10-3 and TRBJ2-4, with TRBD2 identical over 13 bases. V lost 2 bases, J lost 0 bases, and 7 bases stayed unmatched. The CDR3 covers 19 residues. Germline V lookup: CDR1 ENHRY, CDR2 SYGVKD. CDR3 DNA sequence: TGTGCCATCAGTGAGCCCACTAGCGGGAGGGCCCTAGCCAAAAACATTCAGTACTTC. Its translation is CAISEPTSGRALAKNIQYF.

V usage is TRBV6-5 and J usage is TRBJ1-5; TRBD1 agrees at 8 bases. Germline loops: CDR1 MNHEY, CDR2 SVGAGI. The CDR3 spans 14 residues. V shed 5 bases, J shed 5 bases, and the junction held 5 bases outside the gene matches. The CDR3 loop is CASSQGQVDQPQHF. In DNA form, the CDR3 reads TGTGCCAGCAGTCAGGGACAGGTGGATCAGCCCCAGCATTTT.

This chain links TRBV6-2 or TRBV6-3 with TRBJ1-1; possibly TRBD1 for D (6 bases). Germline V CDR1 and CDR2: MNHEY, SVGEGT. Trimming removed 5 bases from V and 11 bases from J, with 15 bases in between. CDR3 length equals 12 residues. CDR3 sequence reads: CASSRYRDFAFF. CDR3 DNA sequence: TGTGCCAGCAGTCGTTACAGGGATTTCGCTTTCTTT.

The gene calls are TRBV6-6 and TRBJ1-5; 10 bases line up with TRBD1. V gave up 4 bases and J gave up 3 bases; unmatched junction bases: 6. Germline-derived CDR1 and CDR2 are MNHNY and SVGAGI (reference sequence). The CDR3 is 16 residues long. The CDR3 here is CASSSRDRGINQPQHF. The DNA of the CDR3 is TGTGCCAGCAGTTCCCGGGACAGGGGAATCAATCAGCCCCAGCATTTT.